The 5 T cell receptor beta chains given below trace back to one sample, sequenced in a study of blood T cells in healthy people across ages. Alongside a J-beta primer mix, a sample-barcoded 5' primer served in a second PCR lasting about 7 to 11 cycles. One entry per CDR3 protein, called by TCRdb with MiXCR from the 5' RACE reads. This table holds about 620,000 distinct CDR3 sequences, more than 45% found once. The sequencing input was blood. These receptors came from a woman of 80 years or more in good health.

This clonotype was counted only a few times. With a much larger clone just one base away, this may be a read error. This sequence joins TRBV29-1 and TRBJ2-3; D is possibly TRBD2 (5 bases). The CDR3 runs to 15 residues. Germline V gives CDR1 SQVTM, CDR2 ANQGSEA. CDR3 residues: CSVEGRVLPPDAQYF. The CDR3, as DNA: TGCAGCGTTGAAGGGCGGGTGCTACCTCCAGATGCGCAGTATTTT.

This clonotype occurred a few times. The genes are TRBV4-1 and TRBJ2-5; no firm D call. Trimming stripped 3 bases from V and 11 bases from J, with 19 bases between. This CDR3 is 14 amino acids long. Germline V gene data show CDR1 as MGHRA and CDR2 as YSYEKL. CDR3 DNA: TGCGCCAGCAGCCACCAGGACGCCGACAATGAGCAGTACTTC. It translates to CASSHQDADNEQYF.

This clonotype has a count of ten or more. J is TRBJ2-1 and V is TRBV12-3 or TRBV12-4, with 10 bases identical to TRBD1. Trimming took 6 bases from V and 0 from J; bases not matched to a gene: 5. The CDR3 runs to 16 residues. The CDR3 DNA sequence: TGTGCCAGCAGGGGGACAGGGGCGAGCTCCTACAATGAGCAGTTCTTC. Translated: CASRGTGASSYNEQFF.

Worth noting for this clonotype: A much larger clone sits a single nucleotide away, making a read error possible. The gene calls are TRBV5-1 and TRBJ1-2; maybe TRBD1 (6 bases). Per the germline V gene, CDR1 is SGHRS and CDR2 is YFSETQ. The CDR3 consists of 14 residues. The CDR3 DNA sequence: TGCGCCAGCAGCTTACAGGGTGAATCCTATGGCCACACCTTC. The encoded protein is CASSLQGESYGHTF.

The J gene is TRBJ2-3, the V gene TRBV4-2; D unresolved. There are 13 residues in the CDR3. Trimming shortened V by 1 base and J by 14 bases, and 16 bases separated the two germline ends. CDR1 and CDR2 (germline): LGHNA, YNFKEQ. The CDR3 DNA is TGTGCCAGCAGCCAAGTCGACGGTTGGGTGCGGTATTTT. Protein sequence: CASSQVDGWVRYF.